The clone carrying this T cell receptor (beta chain) was recorded a few times. This sample was taken from a study of OX40 agonist ivuxolimab in advanced cancers. About the research overall: Patients were dosed intravenously with ivuxolimab at 0.01 to 10 mg/kg every 2 weeks.

Generated by immunoSEQ multiplex PCR, the TCRdb table keeps only in-frame clones and is missing some. The sample shows tens of thousands of clones, 76% of them seen only once. Germline V gene data show CDR1 as MNHNS and CDR2 as SASEGT. CDR3 length: 13 amino acids. The V gene lost 7 bases and the J gene lost 0 bases, with 9 bases spanning the gap. The input for sequencing was CD4+ or CD8+ T cells sorted from blood, taken in a trial of the OX40 agonist ivuxolimab. This chain connects TRBV6-1 to TRBJ1-1; D unclear. This TCR derives from an adult with an advanced solid tumor such as melanoma, head and neck, liver or kidney cancer. As DNA, the CDR3 is TGTGCCAGCACCTCGGCGGTGAACACTGAAGCTTTCTTT. This gives the protein CASTSAVNTEAFF.